The sequence of this T cell receptor beta chain was determined in a study of shared clonotypes between healthy human individuals. Looking at the study overall: Researchers assigned three CD4 naive, three CD4 memory, two CD8 naive and one CD8 memory plate to each donor.

The table came from immunoSEQ multiplex PCR; TCRdb's copy has only in-frame clones and leaves some out. Found here are approximately 2.3 million clones, approximately 93% of them singletons; the top ten hold 0.39%. This clone was seen once. What it recognizes is unknown. The CDR3 covers 13 residues. The V end was cut by 5 bases, the J end by 4 bases, with 15 bases between. The germline gives CDR1 SQVTM, CDR2 ANQGSEA. Overall study results and limits: Naive subsets generally had larger estimated richness than memory subsets.

The material sequenced was naive CD4+ T cells from PBMCs. The subset denotes: CD45RA+ positively selected. This sequence was found in a man in his late teens or twenties in good health. Some clones in this sample may be carry-over from other donors' samples. The chain combines TRBV29-1 with TRBJ2-7, with a weak D call TRBD1 (6 bases). CDR3 DNA sequence: TGCAGCGTTCCCGGACAGTTTCTATACGAGCAGTACTTC. Translation gives CSVPGQFLYEQYF.